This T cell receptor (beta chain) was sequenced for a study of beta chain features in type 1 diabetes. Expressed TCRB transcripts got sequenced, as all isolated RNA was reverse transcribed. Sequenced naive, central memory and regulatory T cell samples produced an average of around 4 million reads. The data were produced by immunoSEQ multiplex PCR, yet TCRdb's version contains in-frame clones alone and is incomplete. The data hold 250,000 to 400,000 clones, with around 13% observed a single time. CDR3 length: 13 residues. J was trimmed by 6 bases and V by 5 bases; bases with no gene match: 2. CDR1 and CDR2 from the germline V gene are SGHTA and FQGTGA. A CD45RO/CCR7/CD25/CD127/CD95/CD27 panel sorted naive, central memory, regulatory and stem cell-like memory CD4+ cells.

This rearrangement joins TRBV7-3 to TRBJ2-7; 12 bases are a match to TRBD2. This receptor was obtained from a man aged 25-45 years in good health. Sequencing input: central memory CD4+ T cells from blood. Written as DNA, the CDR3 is TGTGCCAGCAGCCAGACTAGCGGGAGCGAGCAGTACGTC. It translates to CASSQTSGSEQYV.